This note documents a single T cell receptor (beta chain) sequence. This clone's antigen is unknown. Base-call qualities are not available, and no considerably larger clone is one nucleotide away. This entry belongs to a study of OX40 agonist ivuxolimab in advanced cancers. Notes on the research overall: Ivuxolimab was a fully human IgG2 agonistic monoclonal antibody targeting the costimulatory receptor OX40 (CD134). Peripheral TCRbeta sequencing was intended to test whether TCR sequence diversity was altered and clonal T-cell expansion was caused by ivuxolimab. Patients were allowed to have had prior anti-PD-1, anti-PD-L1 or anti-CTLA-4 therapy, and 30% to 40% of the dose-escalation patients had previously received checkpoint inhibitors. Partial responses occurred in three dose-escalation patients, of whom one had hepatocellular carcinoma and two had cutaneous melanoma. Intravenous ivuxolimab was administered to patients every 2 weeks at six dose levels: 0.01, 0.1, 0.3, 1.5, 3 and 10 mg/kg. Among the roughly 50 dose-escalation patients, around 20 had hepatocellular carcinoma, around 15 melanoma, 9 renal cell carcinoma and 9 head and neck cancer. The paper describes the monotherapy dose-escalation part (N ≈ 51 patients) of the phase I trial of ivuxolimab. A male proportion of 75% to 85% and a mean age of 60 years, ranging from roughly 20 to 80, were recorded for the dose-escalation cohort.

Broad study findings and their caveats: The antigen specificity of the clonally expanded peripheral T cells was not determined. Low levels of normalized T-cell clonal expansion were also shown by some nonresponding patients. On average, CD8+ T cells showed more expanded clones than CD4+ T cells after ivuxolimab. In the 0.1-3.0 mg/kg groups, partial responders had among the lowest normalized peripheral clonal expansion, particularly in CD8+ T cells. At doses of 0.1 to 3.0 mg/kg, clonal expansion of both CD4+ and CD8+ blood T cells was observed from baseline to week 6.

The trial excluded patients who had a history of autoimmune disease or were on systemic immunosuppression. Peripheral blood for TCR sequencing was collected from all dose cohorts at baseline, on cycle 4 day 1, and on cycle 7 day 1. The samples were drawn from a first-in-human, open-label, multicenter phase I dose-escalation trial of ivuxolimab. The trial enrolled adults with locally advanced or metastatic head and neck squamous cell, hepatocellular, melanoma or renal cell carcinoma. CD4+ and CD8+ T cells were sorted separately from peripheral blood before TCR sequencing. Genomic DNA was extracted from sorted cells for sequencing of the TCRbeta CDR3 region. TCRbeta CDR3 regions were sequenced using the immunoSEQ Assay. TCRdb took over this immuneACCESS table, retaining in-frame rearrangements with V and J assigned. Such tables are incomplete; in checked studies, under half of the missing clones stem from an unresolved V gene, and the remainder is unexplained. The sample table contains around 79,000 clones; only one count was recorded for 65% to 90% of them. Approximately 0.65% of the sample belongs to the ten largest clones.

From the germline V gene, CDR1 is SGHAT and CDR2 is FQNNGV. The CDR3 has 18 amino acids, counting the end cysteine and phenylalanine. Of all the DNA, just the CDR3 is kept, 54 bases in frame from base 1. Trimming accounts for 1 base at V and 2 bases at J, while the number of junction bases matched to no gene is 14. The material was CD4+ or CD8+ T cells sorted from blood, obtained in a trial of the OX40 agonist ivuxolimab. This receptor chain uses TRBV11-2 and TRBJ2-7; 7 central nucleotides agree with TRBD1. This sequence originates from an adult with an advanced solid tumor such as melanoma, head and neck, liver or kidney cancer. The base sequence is TGTGCCAGCAGCTTAGTCAATCGCCCCCGGGACAGAACCTACGAGCAGTACTTC. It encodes CASSLVNRPRDRTYEQYF.